This T cell receptor (beta chain) came from a study of blood T cell repertoires in COVID-19. Background on the study: Collection of acute and convalescent COVID-19 samples took place in the United States, Italy and Spain. Sources were T cells, B-cell-depleted T cells, or PBMCs; the material itself was cDNA or gDNA.

V dropped 7 bases and J dropped 2 bases, with 15 bases sitting between them. This CDR3 is built from 14 residues. Germline V gives CDR1 LGHDT, CDR2 YNNKEL (reference sequence). Per the authors' pipeline: Estimation of nucleated cell counts relied on the amplification of reference gene primers. This table comes from immunoSEQ multiplex PCR, and its TCRdb copy is limited to in-frame clones, with some not included. From that table come the V and J calls and clone size; the DNA was used to work out D and trimming. The sample carries 200,000 to 300,000 clones, around 87% recorded once. The rearrangement joins TRBV3-1 (or the pseudogene TRBV3-2) to TRBJ2-7; D gene uncertain. The sequenced sample consisted of peripheral blood. The sequence was collected from a woman aged 40 to 50 who had recovered from COVID-19. The CDR3 DNA reads as TGTGCCAGCACCCCCGGGTCCGCTACCTACGAGCAGTACTTC. This codes for CASTPGSATYEQYF.